The clone carrying this TCR beta chain appeared a few times. The antigen remains unidentified. In the library, each TCR cDNA molecule bore its own unique molecular identifier. Using its own MiXCR run on the 5' RACE reads, TCRdb lists one record per CDR3 protein. The data hold approximately 56,000 distinct CDR3 sequences, with roughly 7.4% observed a single time. The CDR3 consists of 18 residues. Per germline, CDR1 SGDLS and CDR2 YYNGEE. Trimming removed 3 bases at V and 2 bases at J, with 23 bases between. This record comes from a study of spatial heterogeneity in lung cancer. For the study at large: The donors comprised around 76 untreated early-stage non-small cell lung cancer patients. When follow-up PBMC samples existed, they were sequenced (at a median of around 23 months after resection).

Study-wide findings and caveats: Among blood samples, ubiquitous expanded tumor TCRs appeared more at resection than at follow-up.

Time point in this sample: blood at routine non-recurrence follow-up after resection. TCRs were sequenced from unsorted whole RNA of tumor, nontumor lung or PBMC. The source was PBMCs, collected at follow-up. This clonotype was sampled from a female donor with early-stage non-small cell lung cancer. The chain uses TRBV9 and TRBJ1-1; tentatively, D is TRBD1 (5 bases). CDR3 protein: CASSAHSTPGGFNTEAFF. The DNA for the CDR3 is TGTGCCAGCAGCGCCCACTCTACTCCGGGGGGATTCAACACTGAAGCTTTCTTT.